The clone carrying this TCR beta chain was found many times. Its antigen remains unidentified. This entry belongs to a study of beta chain features in type 1 diabetes. Study information: Healthy donors and patients showed comparable age, gender and cell yields. Study-level points and caveats: In cDNA sequencing, cells with high TCR expression could be over-represented. When Type 1 diabetes patients were examined, their TCRB CDR3s proved moderately but significantly shorter in all four CD4+ subsets. Any role of HLA type in TCRB rearrangement remained unresolved here.

Every isolated RNA sample was fully reverse transcribed, so sequencing captured expressed TCRB transcripts. TCRdb's table, derived via immunoSEQ multiplex PCR, lists solely in-frame clones and lacks some. The table lists fewer than 350,000 clones, around 7.3% of them singletons. Specimen: central memory CD4+ T cells from blood. The source of this sequence is a woman younger than 35 in good health.

The CDR3: CASLRNTEAFF. CDR3 DNA sequence: TGTGCCAGCCTAAGGAACACTGAAGCTTTCTTT. The V call is TRBV18, the J call TRBJ1-1, with D hard to call. This CDR3 has 11 amino acids. The V end lost 8 bases, the J end lost 1 base, and 5 bases lay between the germline ends. Per the germline V gene, CDR1 is KGHSH and CDR2 is LQKENI. Supplemented by reference TRBV18 and TRBJ1-1, the full variable domain reads NAGVMQNPRHLVRRRGQEARLRCSPMKGHSHVYWYRQLPEEGLKFMVYLQKENIIDESGMPKERFSAEFPKEGPSILRIQQVVRGDSAAYFCASLRNTEAFFGQGTRLTVV.